Listed below are T cell receptor beta chains from one sample, sequenced in a study of Graves' ophthalmopathy and Graves' hyperthyroidism. Each CDR3 protein gets one entry after TCRdb re-called the multiplex PCR reads with MiXCR. The sample lists roughly 410,000 distinct CDR3 sequences; 15% were seen once. The sample consisted of peripheral blood. Source of these receptors: a woman between 18 and 29 years old with stable Graves' hyperthyroidism. Both conserved end residues are part of each CDR3.

V: TRBV11-3
CDR3: CASSSRTERGYTF

V: TRBV2
CDR3: CASSERLAGGQYF

V: TRBV6-5
CDR3: CASSFRDERGPYEQYF

V: TRBV27
CDR3: CASTPSPGLAYEQYF

V: TRBV2
CDR3: CASSKASGASYEQYF

V: TRBV9
CDR3: CASSVTGVVGSPLHF

V: TRBV19
CDR3: CASSISIGTAYEQYF

V: TRBV12-3/TRBV12-4
CDR3: CASSFGSNYGYTF

V: TRBV5-4
CDR3: CASSFSASGSRTDTQYF

V: TRBV15
CDR3: CATSSRPLWTQYF

V: TRBV10-3
CDR3: CAISPASVGSPLHF

V: TRBV11-2
CDR3: CASSSGQPGNTIYF

V: TRBV11-3
CDR3: CASSSEGQETQYF

V: TRBV25-1
CDR3: CASSERGRGDTEAFF

V: TRBV12-3/TRBV12-4
CDR3: CASSFGGEATWGDQPQHF

V: TRBV19
CDR3: CASSIRQQTNTEAFF

V: TRBV11-3
CDR3: CASSWGLAETYNEQFF

V: TRBV2
CDR3: CATNGGPTNYGYTF

V: TRBV18
CDR3: CASSPRAESYEQYF

V: TRBV13
CDR3: CASSPDPGQGSYGYTF

V: TRBV2
CDR3: CDSRTGIDYGYTF

V: TRBV7-8
CDR3: CASSPSWGGPGANVLTF

V: TRBV12-3/TRBV12-4
CDR3: CASSFSGGDGYTF

V: TRBV20-1
CDR3: CSAGGSGNSPLHF

V: TRBV27
CDR3: CASSSVRGVIGELFF

V: TRBV19
CDR3: CASSSPGGGNTDTQYF

V: TRBV7-2
CDR3: CASSLEEGVSAVAQYF

V: TRBV19
CDR3: CASSMVDRNYGYTF

V: TRBV11-3
CDR3: CASSRPGPGSNGYTF

V: TRBV20-1
CDR3: CSARDWAGGNYGYTF

V: TRBV6-4
CDR3: CASSDRRTGGRDYGYTF

V: TRBV2
CDR3: CASSGSGDLWETQYF

V: TRBV6-1
CDR3: CASRGQGLQPQHF

V: TRBV11-2
CDR3: CASSPGFNQVGGYTF

V: TRBV4-2
CDR3: CASSQGKFIYEQYF

V: TRBV27
CDR3: CASSFVAGDETQYF

V: TRBV5-4
CDR3: CASSLNSRAGSRLLSNQPQHF

V: TRBV7-9
CDR3: CASSLESLGAFF

V: TRBV20-1
CDR3: CSARDKDRGSYNYGYTF

V: TRBV6-2/TRBV6-3
CDR3: CASSLRLSYEQYF

V: TRBV5-1
CDR3: CASSLAGVEDYEQYF

V: TRBV5-4
CDR3: CASSFYSHTGFPPEQYF

V: TRBV12-3/TRBV12-4
CDR3: CASSPGRRRGGELFF

V: TRBV27
CDR3: CASSWHRDREGVGGYTF

V: TRBV25-1
CDR3: CASSGGTGWNGELFF

V: TRBV20-1
CDR3: CSAVHFSGGETQYF

V: TRBV19
CDR3: CASSIIGQGLGNTEAFF

V: TRBV7-9
CDR3: CASSLGVGNSNQPQHF

V: TRBV11-1
CDR3: CASSSVAGTYQETQYF